This T cell receptor beta chain was identified during a study of T-cell memory formation after mild COVID-19. Study at large: TCR clusters showed largely donor specificity.

The CDR3 runs 13 residues. Germline V gene lookup returns CDR1 GTSNPN and CDR2 SVGIG (reference sequence). The V and J ends lost 3 bases and 4 bases respectively, with 10 bases between them. This clonotype was counted between two and nine times. As yet, its antigen is unknown. Whole-study findings and limits: Later expanders leaned toward CD4+, whereas clones contracting from day 15 to 85 were balanced CD4/CD8. Pre-infection memory carried some responding clones, suggesting that cross-reactive memory joined. Among CD4+ contracting clones, most were CM and EM, and CD8+ ones EMRA.

TCRdb used MiXCR to reprocess the 5' RACE reads, holding one entry per CDR3 protein. The table lists 560,000 or so distinct CDR3 sequences, around a sixth of them singletons. This sequence was found in an adult woman who had mild COVID-19 (a few samples of this study predate the infection). Cell type and time point are not known. The sample taken for sequencing was PBMCs or a T cell subset sorted from them (not recorded which). J is TRBJ2-1 and V is TRBV30; D gene ambiguous. Here the CDR3 reads CAWRRPNYNEQFF. The CDR3, as DNA: TGTGCCTGGAGGCGGCCAAATTACAATGAGCAGTTCTTC.